The entry that follows covers one T cell receptor beta chain sequence. Antigen specificity is unknown. The PCR employed 60 Vbeta primers together with 13 Jbeta primers. Sequencing was performed with immunoSEQ multiplex PCR; in TCRdb, only in-frame clones are kept and a portion is missing. Counted here are around 150,000 clones, 55% to 70% occurring once; the ten biggest clones make up roughly 6.8%. This specimen comes from a study of cytomegalovirus exposure and HLA in healthy donors. Findings and caveats of the study: Later analysis associated a missense DCLRE1C variant with TCR beta V- and J-gene trimming. Overall, approximately 180 TCR beta chains were annotated as cytomegalovirus-associated.

J lost 6 bases, V lost 0 bases, and 3 bases had no gene match. Germline V CDR1 and CDR2: MRHNA, SNTAGT. This CDR3 spans 16 amino acids. V gene TRBV6-4 combines with J gene TRBJ2-1; 12 bases align to TRBD1. This receptor was identified in a woman in her sixties or seventies in good health and CMV-seropositive. Sequencing was carried out using PBMCs. The CDR3 sequence: CASSDSEGQGANEQFF. DNA for the CDR3: TGTGCCAGCAGTGACTCCGAGGGACAGGGGGCCAATGAGCAGTTCTTC.